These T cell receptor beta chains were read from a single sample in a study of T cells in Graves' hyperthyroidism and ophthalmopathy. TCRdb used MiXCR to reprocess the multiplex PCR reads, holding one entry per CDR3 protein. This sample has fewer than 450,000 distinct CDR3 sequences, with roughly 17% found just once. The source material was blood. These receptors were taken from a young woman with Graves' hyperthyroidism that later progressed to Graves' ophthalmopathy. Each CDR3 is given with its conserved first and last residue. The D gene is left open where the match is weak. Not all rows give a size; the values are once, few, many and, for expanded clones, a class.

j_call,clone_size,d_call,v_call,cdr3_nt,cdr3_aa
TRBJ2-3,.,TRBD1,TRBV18,TGTGCCAGCTCACCACCCCTGACAGGGGCAGATACGCAGTATTTT,CASSPPLTGADTQYF
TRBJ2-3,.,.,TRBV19,TGTGCCAGCAGGGCCGGGGGCGGTGGGACAGATACGCAGTATTTT,CASRAGGGGTDTQYF
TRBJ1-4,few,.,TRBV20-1,TGCAGTGCTAGATCATTCGTGGCCTCCAGGGAAAAACTGTTTTTT,CSARSFVASREKLFF
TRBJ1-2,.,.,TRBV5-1,TGCGCCAGCAGCTTCGACAGTAGCTATGGCTACACCTTC,CASSFDSSYGYTF
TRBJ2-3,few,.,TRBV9,TGTGCCAGCAGCGTAGGGGACTTCACAGATACGCAGTATTTT,CASSVGDFTDTQYF
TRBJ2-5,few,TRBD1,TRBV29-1,TGCAGCGTGGAAGACAGGGAGAAGGAAGAGACCCAGTACTTC,CSVEDREKEETQYF
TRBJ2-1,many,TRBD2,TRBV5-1,TGCGCCAGCAGCTTGTTTGGGACTAGCGAATTAAATGAGCAGTTCTTC,CASSLFGTSELNEQFF
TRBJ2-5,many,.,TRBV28,TGTGCCAGCAGTTTAAGCACCCCCGAAGAGACCCAGTACTTC,CASSLSTPEETQYF
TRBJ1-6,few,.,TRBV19,TGTGCCAGTAGTATAGTGACCGCTCGGGGTAATTCACCCCTCCACTTT,CASSIVTARGNSPLHF
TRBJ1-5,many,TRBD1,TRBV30,TGTGCCTGGAGTGACAGGGGAGTCAATCAGCCCCAGCATTTT,CAWSDRGVNQPQHF
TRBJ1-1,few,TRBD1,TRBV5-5,TGTGCCAGCAACCCCACAGGGGCCAACACTGAAGCTTTCTTT,CASNPTGANTEAFF
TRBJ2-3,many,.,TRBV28,TGTGCCAGCAGTGAGGCCGGGACAGATACGCAGTATTTT,CASSEAGTDTQYF
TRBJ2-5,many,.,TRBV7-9,TGTGCCAGCAGCTTAGCGTTGGCCGAGGCAGGAGGAGAGACCCAGTACTTC,CASSLALAEAGGETQYF
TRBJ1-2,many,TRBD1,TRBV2,TGTGCCACTCCGGGACAGGGTGTCTATGGCTACACCTTC,CATPGQGVYGYTF
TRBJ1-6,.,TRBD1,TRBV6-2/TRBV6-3,TGTGCCAGCGGACCGGGACAGGGTCATTCACCCCTCCACTTT,CASGPGQGHSPLHF
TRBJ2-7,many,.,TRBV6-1,TGTGCCAGCAGTGATGGCCAGTCCTCCCACGAGCAGTACTTC,CASSDGQSSHEQYF
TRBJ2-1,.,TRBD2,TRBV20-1,TGCAGTGCTAGAGATTTAAAAGCGGGAGTTATCACTGAGCAGTTCTTC,CSARDLKAGVITEQFF
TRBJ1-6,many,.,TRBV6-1,TGTGCCAGCAGTGAGTTAAATTCACCCCTCCACTTT,CASSELNSPLHF
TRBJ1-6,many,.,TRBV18,TGTGCCAGCACCGCCGACAGGAGCTCCTATAATTCACCCCTCCACTTT,CASTADRSSYNSPLHF
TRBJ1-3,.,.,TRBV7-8,TGTGCCACGTCCAATATTGACGGAAACACCATATATTTT,CATSNIDGNTIYF
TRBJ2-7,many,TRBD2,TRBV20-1,TGCAGTGCTGAGACCGGGAGGGACTACGAGCAGTACTTC,CSAETGRDYEQYF
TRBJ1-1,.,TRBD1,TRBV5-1,TGCGCCAGCAGCTTCAGGGACAGCCCGAACACTGAAGCTTTCTTT,CASSFRDSPNTEAFF
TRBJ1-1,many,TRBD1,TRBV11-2,TGTGCCAGCAGCTTAGGTCGGACAGGAGCAGAAGCTTTCTTT,CASSLGRTGAEAFF
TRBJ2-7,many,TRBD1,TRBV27,TGTGCCAGCAGACGACAGGGTTTCTACGAGCAGTACTTC,CASRRQGFYEQYF
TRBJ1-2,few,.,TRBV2,TGTGCCAGCCCCGCCCACGGGGACGATCGTGGCTACACCTTC,CASPAHGDDRGYTF
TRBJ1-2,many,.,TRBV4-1,TGCGCCAGCAGACCGGTGGGGGGGCGGGCTAACTATGGCTACACCTTC,CASRPVGGRANYGYTF
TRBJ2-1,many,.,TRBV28,TGTGCCAGCAGTTTACGCGGTGGGAGTATTTATAATGAGCAGTTCTTC,CASSLRGGSIYNEQFF
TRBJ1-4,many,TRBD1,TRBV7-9,TGTGCCAGCAGCCCATCCGGGACAGGGTATGAAAAACTGTTTTTT,CASSPSGTGYEKLFF
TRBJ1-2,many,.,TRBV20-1,TGCAGTGCTAGGGGGTCGGTAGAAACCGAGGGCTATGGCTACACCTTC,CSARGSVETEGYGYTF
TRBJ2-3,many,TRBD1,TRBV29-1,TGCAGCGTTCGCGACAGGGGGCTGGATACGCAGTATTTT,CSVRDRGLDTQYF
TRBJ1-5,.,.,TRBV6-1,TGTGCCAGCAGCGACAGAATTAATCAGCCCCAGCATTTT,CASSDRINQPQHF
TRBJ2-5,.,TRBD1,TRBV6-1,TGTGCCAGCAGCATTACAGGGGGCTACCAAGAGACCCAGTACTTC,CASSITGGYQETQYF
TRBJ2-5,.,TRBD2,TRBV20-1,TGCAGTGCCCATGGACTAGCGGATCTCCAAGAGACCCAGTACTTC,CSAHGLADLQETQYF
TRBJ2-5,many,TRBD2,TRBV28,TGTGCCAGCAGTCCGGGACTAGCCAGATCCTCGGCTGAGACCCAGTACTTC,CASSPGLARSSAETQYF
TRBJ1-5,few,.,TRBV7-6,TGTGCCAGCAGCTTAGCGCCGGACAGCAATCAGCCCCAGCATTTT,CASSLAPDSNQPQHF
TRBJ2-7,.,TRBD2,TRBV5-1,TGCGCCAGCAGCCCGGGGACTAGCGGGGGCTACGAGCAGTACTTC,CASSPGTSGGYEQYF
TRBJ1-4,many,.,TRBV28,TGTGCCAGCACAGACTACGGGACAACAAATGAAAAACTGTTTTTT,CASTDYGTTNEKLFF
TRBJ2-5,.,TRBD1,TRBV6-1,TGTGCCACCGGGACAGGGATTGGGGGAGAGACCCAGTACTTC,CATGTGIGGETQYF
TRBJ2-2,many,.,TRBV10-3,TGTGCCATCAGTGAGCGGGATGTCGGGGAGCTGTTTTTT,CAISERDVGELFF
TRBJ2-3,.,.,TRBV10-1,TGCGCCAGCAGCCTAGGTGCAGGTACGCAGTATTTT,CASSLGAGTQYF
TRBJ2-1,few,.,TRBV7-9,TGTGCCAGCAGCACAGACAGCGATGAGCAGTTCTTC,CASSTDSDEQFF
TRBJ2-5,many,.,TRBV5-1,TGCGCCAGCAGCTTGGAGCCTTCGGAGGAGACCCAGTACTTC,CASSLEPSEETQYF
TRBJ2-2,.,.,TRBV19,TGTGCCAGTAGTCCGGGCGAAAACACCGGGGAGCTGTTTTTT,CASSPGENTGELFF
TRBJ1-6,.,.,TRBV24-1,TGTGCCACCAGTGCCGACGGCAATTCACCCCTCCACTTT,CATSADGNSPLHF
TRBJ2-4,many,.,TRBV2,TGTGCCAGCAGGGAAACAGGGACCAAAAACATTCAGTACTTC,CASRETGTKNIQYF
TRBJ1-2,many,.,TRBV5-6,TGTGCCAGCAGCTTTCCCGACAGGAACTATGGCTACACCTTC,CASSFPDRNYGYTF
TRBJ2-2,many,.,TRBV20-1,TGCAGTGCTAGTGAGAGGACCACCGGGGAGCTGTTTTTT,CSASERTTGELFF
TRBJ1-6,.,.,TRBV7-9,TGTGCCAGCAGCTTAGACGTGAGCTCCTATAATTCACCCCTCCACTTT,CASSLDVSSYNSPLHF
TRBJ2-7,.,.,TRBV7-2,TGTGCCAGCAGCTTAGGTTGGGGGGCGCTGGACGAGCAGTACTTC,CASSLGWGALDEQYF
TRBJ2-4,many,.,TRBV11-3,TGTGCCAGCAGCGAAGGGGGGGACATTCAGTACTTC,CASSEGGDIQYF
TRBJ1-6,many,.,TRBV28,TGTGCCAGCAGTCAGGTCTATAATTCACCCCTCCACTTT,CASSQVYNSPLHF
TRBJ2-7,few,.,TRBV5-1,TGCGCCAGCAGCTTGGGGTACAGTACCTACGAGCAGTACTTC,CASSLGYSTYEQYF
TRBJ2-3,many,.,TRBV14,TGTGCCAGCAGCCAAGACAGCGGAGCCGCCAATACGCAGTATTTT,CASSQDSGAANTQYF